Each of the 2 T cell receptor beta chains below was sequenced from the same sample in a study of T cells after yellow fever vaccination. TCRdb independently ran MiXCR on the 5' RACE reads; one entry per CDR3 protein. The data show almost 600,000 distinct CDR3 sequences, about 13% seen once. The sequenced sample was PBMCs, obtained on the day of the yellow fever booster vaccination. The source of these receptors is a man aged 25 to 45 who received the YFV17D yellow fever vaccine.

The chain links TRBV7-9 to TRBJ2-5; the D is unclear. Per germline, CDR1 SEHNR and CDR2 FQNEAQ (reference sequence). Trimming shortened V by 7 bases and J by 5 bases, and 8 bases separated the two germline ends. This CDR3 spans 11 amino acids. This CDR3 is CASTPAETQYF. Here the CDR3 DNA reads TGTGCCAGCACCCCCGCGGAGACCCAGTACTTC.

The J gene is TRBJ2-7, the V gene TRBV2; D assignment may be TRBD1 or TRBD2 (6 bases each). The germline V gene encodes CDR1 SNHLY and CDR2 FYNNEI. The CDR3 is made up of 15 amino acids. V lost 4 bases and J 5 bases, leaving 18 bases between the germline ends. This CDR3 reads CASSGGGTLTHEQYF. The DNA of the CDR3 is TGTGCCAGCAGTGGAGGGGGGACGTTGACCCACGAGCAGTACTTC.